This TCR beta chain was sequenced for a study of cytomegalovirus exposure and HLA in healthy donors. General study findings and limits: Cytomegalovirus-associated status was assigned to approximately 160 TCR beta chains. For presence/absence analyses, sequencing depth was assumed to be roughly uniform across donors.

The PCR made use of 60 Vbeta and 13 Jbeta primers. Using immunoSEQ multiplex PCR, the repertoire was profiled, and TCRdb retains in-frame clones only, with some absent. The data hold roughly 130,000 clones, with 80% observed a single time. J lost 4 bases, V lost 8 bases, and 11 bases had no gene match. CDR1 is MNHNY, CDR2 SVGAGI, per germline (reference sequence). This CDR3 is built from 15 residues. For this clone: Its target is not known.

This rearrangement joins TRBV6-6 to TRBJ2-7; 10 positions match TRBD2. The clonotype was recovered from a man aged 40-55 years in good health and CMV-seronegative. Material for sequencing was PBMCs. This chain's CDR3 is CASSHRASGSYEQYF. CDR3 sequence (DNA): TGTGCCAGCTCCCATCGGGCTAGCGGGAGTTACGAGCAGTACTTC.